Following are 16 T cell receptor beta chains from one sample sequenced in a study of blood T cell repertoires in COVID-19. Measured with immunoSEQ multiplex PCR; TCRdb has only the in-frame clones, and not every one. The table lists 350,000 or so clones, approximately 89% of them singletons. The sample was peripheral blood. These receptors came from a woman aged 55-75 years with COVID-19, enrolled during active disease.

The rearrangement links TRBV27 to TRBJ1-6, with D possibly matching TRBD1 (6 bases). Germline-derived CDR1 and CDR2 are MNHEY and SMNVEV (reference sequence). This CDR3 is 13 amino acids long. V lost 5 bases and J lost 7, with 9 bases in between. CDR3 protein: CASSTRGNSPLHF. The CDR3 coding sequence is TGTGCCAGCAGTACCAGGGGCAATTCACCCCTCCACTTT.

The CDR3 sequence is CALGGLNEQFF. The CDR3 DNA is TGTGCCTTGGGGGGGTTGAATGAGCAGTTCTTC. The chain uses TRBV7-9 and TRBJ2-1; 7 bases align to TRBD2. Germline lookup yields CDR1 SEHNR and CDR2 FQNEAQ (reference sequence). This CDR3 is 11 amino acids long. V was clipped by 11 bases and J by 7 bases; unmatched bases: 5.

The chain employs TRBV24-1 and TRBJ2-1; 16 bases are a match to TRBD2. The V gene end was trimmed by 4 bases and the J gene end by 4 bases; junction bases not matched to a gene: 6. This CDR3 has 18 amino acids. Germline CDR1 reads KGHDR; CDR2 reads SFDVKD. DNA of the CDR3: TGTGCCACCAGTGACCCGGGACTAGCGGGGGGGCAGTACAATGAGCAGTTCTTC. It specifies CATSDPGLAGGQYNEQFF.

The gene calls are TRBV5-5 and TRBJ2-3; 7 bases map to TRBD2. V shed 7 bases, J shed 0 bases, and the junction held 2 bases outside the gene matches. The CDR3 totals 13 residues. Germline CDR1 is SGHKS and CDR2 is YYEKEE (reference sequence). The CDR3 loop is CASGRASTDTQYF. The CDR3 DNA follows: TGTGCCAGCGGGAGGGCTAGCACAGATACGCAGTATTTT.

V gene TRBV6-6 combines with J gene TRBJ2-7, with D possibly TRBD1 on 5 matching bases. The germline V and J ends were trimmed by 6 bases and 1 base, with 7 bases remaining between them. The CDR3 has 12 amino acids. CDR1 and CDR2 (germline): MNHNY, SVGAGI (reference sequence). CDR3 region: CASRDTSYEQYF. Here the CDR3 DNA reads TGTGCCAGCAGGGACACTTCCTACGAGCAGTACTTC.

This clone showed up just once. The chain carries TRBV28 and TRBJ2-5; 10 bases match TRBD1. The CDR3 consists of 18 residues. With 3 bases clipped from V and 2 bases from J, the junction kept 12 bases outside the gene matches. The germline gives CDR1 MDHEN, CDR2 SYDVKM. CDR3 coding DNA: TGTGCCAGCAGTTTTTATACTATGGGGACAGGGGTACAAGAGACCCAGTACTTC. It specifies CASSFYTMGTGVQETQYF.

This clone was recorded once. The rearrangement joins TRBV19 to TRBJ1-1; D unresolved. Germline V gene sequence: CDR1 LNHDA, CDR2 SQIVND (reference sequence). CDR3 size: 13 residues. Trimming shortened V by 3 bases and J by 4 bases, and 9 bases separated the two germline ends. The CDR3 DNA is TGTGCCAGTAGTATCAAAGAGGGCACTGAAGCTTTCTTT. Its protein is CASSIKEGTEAFF.

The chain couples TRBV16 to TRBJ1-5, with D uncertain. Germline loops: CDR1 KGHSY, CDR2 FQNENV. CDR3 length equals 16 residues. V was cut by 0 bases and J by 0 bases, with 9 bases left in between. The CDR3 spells CASSQSLAASNQPQHF. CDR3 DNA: TGTGCCAGCAGCCAATCCTTAGCCGCTAGCAATCAGCCCCAGCATTTT.

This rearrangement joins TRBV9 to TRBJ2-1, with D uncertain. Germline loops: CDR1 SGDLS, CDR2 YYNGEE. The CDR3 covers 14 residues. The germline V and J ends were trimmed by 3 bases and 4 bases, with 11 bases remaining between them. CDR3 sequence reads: CASSGRTGYNEQFF. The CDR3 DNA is TGTGCCAGCAGCGGGAGAACGGGTTACAATGAGCAGTTCTTC.

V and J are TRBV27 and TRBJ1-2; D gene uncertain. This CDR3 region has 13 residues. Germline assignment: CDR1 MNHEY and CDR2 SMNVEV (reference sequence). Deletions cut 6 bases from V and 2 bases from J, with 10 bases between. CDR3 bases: TGTGCCAGCAGGCGGAGGGTCAACTATGGCTACACCTTC. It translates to CASRRRVNYGYTF.

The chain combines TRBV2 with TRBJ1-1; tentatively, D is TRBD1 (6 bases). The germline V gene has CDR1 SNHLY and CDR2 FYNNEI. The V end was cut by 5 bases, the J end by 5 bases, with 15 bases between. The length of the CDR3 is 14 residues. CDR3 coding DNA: TGTGCCAGCAGTAACTACAGGGATGGGACTGAAGCTTTCTTT. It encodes CASSNYRDGTEAFF. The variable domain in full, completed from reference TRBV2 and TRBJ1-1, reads EPEVTQTPSHQVTQMGQEVILRCVPISNHLYFYWYRQILGQKVEFLVSFYNNEISEKSEIFDDQFSVERPDGSNFTLKIRSTKLEDSAMYFCASSNYRDGTEAFFGQGTRLTVV.

CDR3 in DNA: TGTGCCAGAAGCTTAGTTTCTAGCGGGGGACATTTCTCCTACAATGAGCAGTTCTTC. This gives the protein CARSLVSSGGHFSYNEQFF. The chain couples TRBV7-5 to TRBJ2-1; TRBD2 is taken as the D call from the table, unchecked against the DNA. TRBV7-5 represents a pseudogene. The CDR3 covers 19 residues.

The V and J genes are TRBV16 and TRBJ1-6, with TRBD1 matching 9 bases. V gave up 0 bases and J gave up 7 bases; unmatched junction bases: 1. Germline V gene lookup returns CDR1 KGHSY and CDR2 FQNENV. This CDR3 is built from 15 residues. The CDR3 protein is CASSQSGQGNSPLHF. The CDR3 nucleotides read TGTGCCAGCAGCCAATCGGGACAGGGAAATTCACCCCTCCACTTT.

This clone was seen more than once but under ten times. CDR3 sequence (DNA): TGCGCCAGCAGCCAAGACGTAAGTGGGAGGACAGAAGCTTTCTTT. It specifies CASSQDVSGRTEAFF. The V call is TRBV4-1, the J call TRBJ1-1; D may be TRBD1 (5 bases). The CDR3 is made up of 15 amino acids. Germline-derived CDR1 and CDR2 are MGHRA and YSYEKL. V lost 0 bases to trimming and J lost 8 bases, with 16 bases between them.

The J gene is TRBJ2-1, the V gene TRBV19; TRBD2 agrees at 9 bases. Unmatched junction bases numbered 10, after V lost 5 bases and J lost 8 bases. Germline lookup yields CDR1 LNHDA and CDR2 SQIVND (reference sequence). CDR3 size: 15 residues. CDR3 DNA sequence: TGTGCCAGTAGTGGGCGGGCGGGGGGGCTGTATGAGCAGTTCTTC. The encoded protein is CASSGRAGGLYEQFF.

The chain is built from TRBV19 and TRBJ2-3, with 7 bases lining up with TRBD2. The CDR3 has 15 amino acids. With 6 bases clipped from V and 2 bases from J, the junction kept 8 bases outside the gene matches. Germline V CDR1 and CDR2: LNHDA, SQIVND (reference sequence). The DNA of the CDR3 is TGTGCCAGTAGGGCACTAGCGACTAACACAGATACGCAGTATTTT. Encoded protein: CASRALATNTDTQYF.